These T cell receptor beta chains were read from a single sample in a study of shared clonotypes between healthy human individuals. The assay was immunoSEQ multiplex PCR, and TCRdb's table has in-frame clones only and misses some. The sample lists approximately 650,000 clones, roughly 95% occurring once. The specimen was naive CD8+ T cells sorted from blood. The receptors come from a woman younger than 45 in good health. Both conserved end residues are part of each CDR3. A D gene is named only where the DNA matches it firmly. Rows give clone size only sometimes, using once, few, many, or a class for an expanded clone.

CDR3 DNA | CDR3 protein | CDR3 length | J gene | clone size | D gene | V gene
TGTGCCAGCAGTGAAGACCCCCTGGAGCAGTACTTC | CASSEDPLEQYF | 12 | TRBJ2-7 | once | NA | TRBV6-1
TGCGCCAGCAGCCAGCCCACCGGACAAACCTACGAGCAGTACTTC | CASSQPTGQTYEQYF | 15 | TRBJ2-7 | NA | NA | TRBV4-1
TGTGCCAGCAGCTTAGAGTCAACCTCGGGTCGGGGGGAGACCCAGTACTTC | CASSLESTSGRGETQYF | 17 | TRBJ2-5 | NA | NA | TRBV11-2
TGCGCCAGCAGCACCCGACAGGTGGGAACAGATACGCAGTATTTT | CASSTRQVGTDTQYF | 15 | TRBJ2-3 | NA | NA | TRBV5-1
TGTGCCACTCAATCCGGGTCAGTGGGCGGCTATGGCTACACCTTC | CATQSGSVGGYGYTF | 15 | TRBJ1-2 | NA | NA | TRBV19
TGCGCCAGCAGCCACCCCGGGACAGGGTTTTATGAGCAGTTCTTC | CASSHPGTGFYEQFF | 15 | TRBJ2-1 | NA | TRBD1 | TRBV4-1
TGTGCCAGCAGCTTAGCGCTCCAGGGTAGCCCCTACAATGAGCAGTTCTTC | CASSLALQGSPYNEQFF | 17 | TRBJ2-1 | once | NA | TRBV7-8
TGTGCCAGCAACGACGGGTCCTACGAGCAGTACTTC | CASNDGSYEQYF | 12 | TRBJ2-7 | NA | NA | TRBV5-4
TGTGCCAGCAGCTTGGGGGACTCGCCCGTCTACAATGAGCAGTTCTTC | CASSLGDSPVYNEQFF | 16 | TRBJ2-1 | NA | NA | TRBV7-9
TGTGCCAGCAGTGAAGTTAATGGTTACACTGAAGCTTTCTTT | CASSEVNGYTEAFF | 14 | TRBJ1-1 | NA | NA | TRBV2
TGTGCCAGCAGTTTGGGAGCGGGGGCCTACGAGCAGTACTTC | CASSLGAGAYEQYF | 14 | TRBJ2-7 | NA | TRBD2 | TRBV28
TGCGCCAGCAGCCAAGCATCGCCTAGCGGGTACACCTACAATGAGCAGTTCTTC | CASSQASPSGYTYNEQFF | 18 | TRBJ2-1 | NA | TRBD2 | TRBV4-1
TGTGCCAGTAGTATGATAGCGGGAGAGACCCAGTACTTC | CASSMIAGETQYF | 13 | TRBJ2-5 | NA | TRBD2 | TRBV19
TGTGCCAGCAGTTTATTAGGGGATACGCAGTATTTT | CASSLLGDTQYF | 12 | TRBJ2-3 | NA | NA | TRBV27
TGTGCCAGCAGCGTGATGGGCGGGTTAAGCTCCTACGAGCAGTACTTC | CASSVMGGLSSYEQYF | 16 | TRBJ2-7 | NA | NA | TRBV5-4
TGCGCCAGCAGCCCAGGGACGGACATGAACACTGAAGCTTTCTTT | CASSPGTDMNTEAFF | 15 | TRBJ1-1 | NA | NA | TRBV5-1
TGTGCCAGCAGCTTCGAAAAGGGGTACTCTGGAAACACCATATATTTT | CASSFEKGYSGNTIYF | 16 | TRBJ1-3 | NA | NA | TRBV13
TGTGCCAGCAGCTTAGTCCCTAGCGGGAGCTACGAGCAGTACTTC | CASSLVPSGSYEQYF | 15 | TRBJ2-7 | NA | TRBD2 | TRBV7-9
TGTGCCAGCAGTTTAACTGGCGGCAATCAGCCCCAGCATTTT | CASSLTGGNQPQHF | 14 | TRBJ1-5 | NA | NA | TRBV28
TGTGCCAGCAGTTTATCCGCCGGGACAGCAGGCTACGAGCAGTACTTC | CASSLSAGTAGYEQYF | 16 | TRBJ2-7 | NA | TRBD1 | TRBV28
TGTGCCACCAGCAGAGGAATAGCGGGAGGGAACGAGCAGTACTTC | CATSRGIAGGNEQYF | 15 | TRBJ2-7 | NA | TRBD2 | TRBV15
TGTGCCAGCAGTCCCAATGAAAAACTGTTTTTT | CASSPNEKLFF | 11 | TRBJ1-4 | NA | NA | TRBV28
TGTGCCAGCAGTACGACCGGGGGCAATCAGCCCCAGCATTTT | CASSTTGGNQPQHF | 14 | TRBJ1-5 | few | NA | TRBV27
TGCGCCAGCAGCGAATACAGGGGGCTTTCGGTACACACCATATATTTT | CASSEYRGLSVHTIYF | 16 | TRBJ1-3 | NA | TRBD1 | TRBV10-2
TGTGCCAGCAGCTTGGTGGAAAACACCGGGGAGCTGTTTTTT | CASSLVENTGELFF | 14 | TRBJ2-2 | NA | NA | TRBV5-4
TGTGCCAGCAGCTTAAAAGGGGGGCAGGGTTTCCAAGAGACCCAGTACTTC | CASSLKGGQGFQETQYF | 17 | TRBJ2-5 | NA | NA | TRBV7-3
TGTGCCAGCAGCTTACCGGGAGGACTCGAGCAGTACTTC | CASSLPGGLEQYF | 13 | TRBJ2-7 | NA | TRBD2 | TRBV7-9
TGTGCCAGCAGTTTACAAGGGGCCTACCGGGAGCAGTACTTC | CASSLQGAYREQYF | 14 | TRBJ2-7 | NA | NA | TRBV28
TGTGCCAGCACCTCTAGGAATCCCTCCTACGAGCAGTACTTC | CASTSRNPSYEQYF | 14 | TRBJ2-7 | NA | NA | TRBV2
TGTGCCAGCAGCCCCAGCTTACGACCGTACCAAGAGACCCAGTACTTC | CASSPSLRPYQETQYF | 16 | TRBJ2-5 | once | NA | TRBV5-6
TGTGCCAGTAGTTTCTACCACTTAACCGGGGAGCTGTTTTTT | CASSFYHLTGELFF | 14 | TRBJ2-2 | NA | NA | TRBV19
TGTGCCAGTAGTACCCGGGGAGGAAAAACTGAAGCTTTCTTT | CASSTRGGKTEAFF | 14 | TRBJ1-1 | once | NA | TRBV19
TGTGCCAGCAGTCCCTACCCCGAGGGACGAAATTTCTATGGCTACACCTTC | CASSPYPEGRNFYGYTF | 17 | TRBJ1-2 | NA | NA | TRBV28
TGCAGCGTTCAGACGGACTCCTACGAGCAGTACTTC | CSVQTDSYEQYF | 12 | TRBJ2-7 | NA | NA | TRBV29-1
TGCAGCGTTGAACCGGAGGTCTCCTACAATGAGCAGTTCTTC | CSVEPEVSYNEQFF | 14 | TRBJ2-1 | NA | NA | TRBV29-1
TGTGCCAGCAGTTACTGGCCCGCTAACTATGGCTACACCTTC | CASSYWPANYGYTF | 14 | TRBJ1-2 | NA | NA | TRBV6-6